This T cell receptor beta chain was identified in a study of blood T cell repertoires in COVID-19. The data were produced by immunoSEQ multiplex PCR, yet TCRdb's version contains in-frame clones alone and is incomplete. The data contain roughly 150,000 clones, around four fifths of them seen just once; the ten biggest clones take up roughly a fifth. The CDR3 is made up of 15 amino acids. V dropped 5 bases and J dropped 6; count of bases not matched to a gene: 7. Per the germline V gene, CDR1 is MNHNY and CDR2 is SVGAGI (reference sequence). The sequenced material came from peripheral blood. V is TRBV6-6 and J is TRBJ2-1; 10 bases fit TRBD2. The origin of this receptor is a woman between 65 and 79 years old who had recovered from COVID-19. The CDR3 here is CASSQLAGRGNEQFF. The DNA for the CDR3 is TGTGCCAGCAGTCAACTAGCGGGGCGGGGCAATGAGCAGTTCTTC.